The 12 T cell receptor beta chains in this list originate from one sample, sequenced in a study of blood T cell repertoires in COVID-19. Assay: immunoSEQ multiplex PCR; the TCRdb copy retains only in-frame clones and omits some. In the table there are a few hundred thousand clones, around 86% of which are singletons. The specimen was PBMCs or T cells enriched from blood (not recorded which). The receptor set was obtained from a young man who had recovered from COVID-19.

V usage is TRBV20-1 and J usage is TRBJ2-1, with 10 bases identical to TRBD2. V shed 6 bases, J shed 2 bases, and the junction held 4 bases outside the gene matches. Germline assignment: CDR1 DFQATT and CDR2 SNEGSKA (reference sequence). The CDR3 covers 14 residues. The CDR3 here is CSASTSGAYNEQFF. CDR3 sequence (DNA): TGCAGTGCGAGTACTAGCGGGGCCTACAATGAGCAGTTCTTC.

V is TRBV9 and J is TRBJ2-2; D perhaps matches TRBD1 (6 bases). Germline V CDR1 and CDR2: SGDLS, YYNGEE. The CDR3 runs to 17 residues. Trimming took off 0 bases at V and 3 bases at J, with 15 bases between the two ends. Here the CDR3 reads CASSVAGYGGDTGELFF. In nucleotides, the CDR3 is TGTGCCAGCAGCGTAGCAGGTTATGGGGGCGACACCGGGGAGCTGTTTTTT.

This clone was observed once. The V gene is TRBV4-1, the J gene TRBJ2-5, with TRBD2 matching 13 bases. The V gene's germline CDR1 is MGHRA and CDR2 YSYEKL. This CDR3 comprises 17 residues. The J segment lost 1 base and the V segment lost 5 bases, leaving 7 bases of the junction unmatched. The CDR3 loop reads CASSIPGTSGAQETQYF. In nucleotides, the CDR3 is TGCGCCAGCAGCATCCCCGGGACTAGCGGGGCCCAAGAGACCCAGTACTTC.

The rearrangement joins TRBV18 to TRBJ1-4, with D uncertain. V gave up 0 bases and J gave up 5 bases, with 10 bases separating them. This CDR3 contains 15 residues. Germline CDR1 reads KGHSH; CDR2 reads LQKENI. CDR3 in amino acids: CASSPPKSENEKLFF. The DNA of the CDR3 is TGTGCCAGCTCACCACCAAAGAGTGAAAATGAAAAACTGTTTTTT.

The CDR3 loop reads CASTESGSPYEQYF. CDR3 nucleotide sequence: TGTGCCAGTACCGAGAGCGGGAGCCCCTACGAGCAGTACTTC. The J gene is TRBJ2-7, the V gene TRBV19; 8 nucleotides line up with TRBD2. Germline V lookup: CDR1 LNHDA, CDR2 SQIVND (reference sequence). The CDR3 is 14 residues long. Germline trimming cut 7 bases from V and 2 bases from J; bases unmatched to any gene: 7.

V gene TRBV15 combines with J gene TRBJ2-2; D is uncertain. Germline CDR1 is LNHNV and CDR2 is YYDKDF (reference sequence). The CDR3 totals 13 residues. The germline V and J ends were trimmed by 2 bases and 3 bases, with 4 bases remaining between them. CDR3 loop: CATSRLYTGELFF. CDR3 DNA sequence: TGTGCCACCAGCAGACTGTACACCGGGGAGCTGTTTTTT.

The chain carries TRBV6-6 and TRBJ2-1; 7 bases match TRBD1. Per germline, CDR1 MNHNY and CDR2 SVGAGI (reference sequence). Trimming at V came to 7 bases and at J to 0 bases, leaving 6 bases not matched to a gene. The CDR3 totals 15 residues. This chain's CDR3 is CASNLGGSSYNEQFF. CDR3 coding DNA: TGTGCCAGCAACCTAGGGGGCAGCTCCTACAATGAGCAGTTCTTC.

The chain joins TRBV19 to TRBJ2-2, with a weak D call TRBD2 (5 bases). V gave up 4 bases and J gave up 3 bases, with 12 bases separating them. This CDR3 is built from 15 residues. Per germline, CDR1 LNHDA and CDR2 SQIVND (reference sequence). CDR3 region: CASSTTGIYTGELFF. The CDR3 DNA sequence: TGTGCCAGTAGTACCACCGGGATTTACACCGGGGAGCTGTTTTTT. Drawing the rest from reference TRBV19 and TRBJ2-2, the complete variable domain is DGGITQSPKYLFRKEGQNVTLSCEQNLNHDAMYWYRQDPGQGLRLIYYSQIVNDFQKGDIAEGYSVSREKKESFPLTVTSAQKNPTAFYLCASSTTGIYTGELFFGEGSRLTVL.

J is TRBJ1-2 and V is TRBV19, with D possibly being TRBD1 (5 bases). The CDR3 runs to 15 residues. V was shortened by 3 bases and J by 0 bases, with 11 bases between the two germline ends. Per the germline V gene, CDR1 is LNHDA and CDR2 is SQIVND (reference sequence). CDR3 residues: CASSIPTEANYGYTF. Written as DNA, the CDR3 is TGTGCCAGTAGTATCCCGACAGAAGCTAACTATGGCTACACCTTC.

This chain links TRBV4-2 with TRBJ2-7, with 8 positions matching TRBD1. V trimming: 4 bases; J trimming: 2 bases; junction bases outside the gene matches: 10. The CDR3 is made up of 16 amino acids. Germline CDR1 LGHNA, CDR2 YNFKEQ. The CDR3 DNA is TGTGCCAGCAGCCCGCAGCTGGGACAGGCGACCTACGAGCAGTACTTC. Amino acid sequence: CASSPQLGQATYEQYF.

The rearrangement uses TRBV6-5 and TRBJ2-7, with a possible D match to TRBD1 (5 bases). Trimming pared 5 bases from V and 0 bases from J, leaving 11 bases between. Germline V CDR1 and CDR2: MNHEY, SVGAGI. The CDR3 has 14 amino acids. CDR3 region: CASSPTGSSYEQYF. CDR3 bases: TGTGCCAGCAGTCCAACAGGTAGCTCCTACGAGCAGTACTTC.

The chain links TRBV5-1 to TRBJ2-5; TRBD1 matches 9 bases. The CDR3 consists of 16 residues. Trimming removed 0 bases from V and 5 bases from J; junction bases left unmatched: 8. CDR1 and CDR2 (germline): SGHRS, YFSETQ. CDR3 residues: CASSLDGTGSGETQYF. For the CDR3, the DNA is TGCGCCAGCAGCTTGGATGGGACAGGGTCGGGGGAGACCCAGTACTTC. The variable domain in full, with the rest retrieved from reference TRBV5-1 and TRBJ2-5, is KAGVTQTPRYLIKTRGQQVTLSCSPISGHRSVSWYQQTPGQGLQFLFEYFSETQRNKGNFPGRFSGRQFSNSRSEMNVSTLELGDSALYLCASSLDGTGSGETQYFGPGTRLLVL.